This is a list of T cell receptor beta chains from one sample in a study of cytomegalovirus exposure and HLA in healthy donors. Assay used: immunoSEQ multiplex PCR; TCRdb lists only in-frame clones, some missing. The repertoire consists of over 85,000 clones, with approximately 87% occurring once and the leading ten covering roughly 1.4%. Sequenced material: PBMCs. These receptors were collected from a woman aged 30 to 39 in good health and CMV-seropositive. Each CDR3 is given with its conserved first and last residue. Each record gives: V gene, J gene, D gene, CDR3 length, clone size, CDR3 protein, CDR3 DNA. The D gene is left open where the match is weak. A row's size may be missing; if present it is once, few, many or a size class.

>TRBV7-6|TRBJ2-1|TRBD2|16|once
CASSSIAGSSYNEQFF
TGTGCCAGCAGTTCTATAGCGGGCAGCTCCTACAATGAGCAGTTCTTC
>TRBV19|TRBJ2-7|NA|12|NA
CASSISGYEQYF
TGTGCCAGTAGCATTAGCGGTTACGAGCAGTACTTC
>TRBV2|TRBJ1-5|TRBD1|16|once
CASSLRQGLGNQPQHF
TGTGCCAGCAGTCTACGACAGGGATTAGGCAATCAGCCCCAGCATTTT
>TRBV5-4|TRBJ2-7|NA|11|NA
CASSSAYEQYF
TGTGCCAGCAGCTCGGCCTACGAGCAGTACTTC
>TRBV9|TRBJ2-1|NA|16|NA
CASSPGISSSYNEQFF
TGTGCCAGCAGCCCAGGAATTTCGTCTTCCTACAATGAGCAGTTCTTC
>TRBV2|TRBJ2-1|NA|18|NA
CASSDPSGGISIYNEQFF
TGTGCCAGCAGTGATCCGTCGGGGGGCATCTCCATCTACAATGAGCAGTTCTTC
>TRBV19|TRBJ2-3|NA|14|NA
CASSPGWTEDTQYF
TGTGCCAGTAGCCCGGGTTGGACAGAAGATACGCAGTATTTT
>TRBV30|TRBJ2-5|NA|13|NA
CAWSVRQPGTQYF
TGTGCCTGGAGTGTACGGCAGCCGGGGACCCAGTACTTC
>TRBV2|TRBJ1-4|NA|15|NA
CASSDRGAINEKLFF
TGTGCCAGCAGTGATCGGGGGGCGATTAATGAAAAACTGTTTTTT
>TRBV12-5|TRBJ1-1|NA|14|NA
CASGPGLPGTEAFF
TGTGCTAGTGGCCCGGGACTGCCAGGGACTGAAGCTTTCTTT
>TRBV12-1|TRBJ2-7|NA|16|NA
CASSPRVAGGRAEQYF
TGTGCCAGCAGCCCCCGGGTGGCGGGAGGTAGAGCCGAGCAGTACTTC
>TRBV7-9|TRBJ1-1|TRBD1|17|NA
CASSLSGGTGKNTEAFF
TGTGCCAGCAGCTTGAGTGGGGGGACAGGAAAGAACACTGAAGCTTTCTTT
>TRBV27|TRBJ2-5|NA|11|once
CASRQQETQYF
TGTGCCAGCAGACAACAAGAGACCCAGTACTTC
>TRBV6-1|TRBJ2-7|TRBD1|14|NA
CASSERTGPYEQYF
TGTGCCAGCAGCGAGCGGACAGGGCCCTACGAGCAGTACTTC
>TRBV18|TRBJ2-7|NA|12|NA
CASSPEAVEQYF
TGTGCCAGCTCCCCAGAGGCGGTCGAGCAGTACTTC
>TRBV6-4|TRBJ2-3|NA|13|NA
CASSPGSTDTQYF
TGTGCCAGCAGCCCGGGGAGCACAGATACGCAGTATTTT
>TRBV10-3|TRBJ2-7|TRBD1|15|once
CAISESPDRGYEQYF
TGTGCCATCAGTGAGTCCCCGGACAGGGGTTACGAGCAGTACTTC
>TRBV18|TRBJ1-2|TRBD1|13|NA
CASSPDRDYGYTF
TGTGCCAGCTCACCAGACAGGGACTATGGCTACACCTTC
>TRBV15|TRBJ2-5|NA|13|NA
CATSNTQQETQYF
TGTGCCACCAGCAATACACAACAAGAGACCCAGTACTTC
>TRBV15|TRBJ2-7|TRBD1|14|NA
CATSTRQGAYEQYF
TGTGCCACCAGCACCCGACAGGGGGCCTACGAGCAGTACTTC
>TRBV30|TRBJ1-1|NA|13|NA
CAWSVYLNTEAFF
TGTGCCTGGAGTGTATACTTGAACACTGAAGCTTTCTTT
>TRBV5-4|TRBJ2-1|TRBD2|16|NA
CASSGTSGSSYNEQFF
TGTGCCAGCAGCGGGACTAGCGGGAGCTCCTACAATGAGCAGTTCTTC
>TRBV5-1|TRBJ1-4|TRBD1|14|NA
CASSSGQGGEKLFF
TGCGCCAGCAGCTCGGGACAGGGAGGGGAAAAACTGTTTTTT
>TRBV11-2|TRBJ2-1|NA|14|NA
CASSLELHINEQFF
TGTGCCAGCAGCTTAGAGTTACATATTAATGAGCAGTTCTTC
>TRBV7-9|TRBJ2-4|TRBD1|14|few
CASSADRVGNIQYF
TGTGCCAGCAGCGCGGACAGGGTTGGGAACATTCAGTACTTC
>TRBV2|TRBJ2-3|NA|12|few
CASSLVTDTQYF
TGTGCCAGCAGCCTCGTAACAGATACGCAGTATTTT
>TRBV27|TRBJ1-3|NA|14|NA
CASSLGGVENTIYF
TGTGCCAGCAGTTTGGGAGGGGTGGAAAACACCATATATTTT
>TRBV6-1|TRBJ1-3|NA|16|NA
CASSEVRAISGNTIYF
TGTGCCAGCAGTGAAGTGCGAGCTATCTCTGGAAACACCATATATTTT
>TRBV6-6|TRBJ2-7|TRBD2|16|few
CASNYASGVAGGQQYF
TGTGCCAGCAACTACGCGTCTGGGGTAGCGGGAGGCCAGCAGTACTTC
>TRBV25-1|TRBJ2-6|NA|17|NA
CASSPNPGLGGANVLTF
TGTGCCAGCAGTCCCAACCCCGGACTGGGGGGGGCCAACGTCCTGACTTTC
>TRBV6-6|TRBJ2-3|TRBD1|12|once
CASSPVGDRQYF
TGTGCCAGCAGTCCAGTGGGGGACAGGCAGTATTTT
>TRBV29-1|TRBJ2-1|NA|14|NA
CSVELDTSYNEQFF
TGCAGCGTTGAATTGGACACCTCCTACAATGAGCAGTTCTTC
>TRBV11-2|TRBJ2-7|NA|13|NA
CASSWTISYEQYF
TGTGCCAGCAGCTGGACTATTTCCTACGAGCAGTACTTC
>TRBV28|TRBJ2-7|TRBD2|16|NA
CASSSPLREGRPEQYF
TGTGCCAGCAGTTCCCCCCTGCGGGAGGGCCGACCCGAGCAGTACTTC
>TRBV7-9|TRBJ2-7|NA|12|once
CASSTGIYEQYF
TGTGCCAGCAGCACAGGGATCTACGAGCAGTACTTC
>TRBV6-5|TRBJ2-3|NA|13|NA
CASSYLSEDTQYF
TGTGCCAGCAGTTACCTCAGCGAGGATACGCAGTATTTT
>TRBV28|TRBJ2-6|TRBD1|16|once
CASSRQGSGGANVLTF
TGTGCCAGCAGCCGACAGGGGTCGGGGGGGGCCAACGTCCTGACTTTC
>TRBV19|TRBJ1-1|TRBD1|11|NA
CASYRGTEAFF
TGTGCCAGCTACAGGGGGACTGAAGCTTTCTTT
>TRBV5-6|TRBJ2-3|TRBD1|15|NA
CASREPGQGPDTQYF
TGTGCCAGCAGAGAACCGGGACAGGGCCCAGATACGCAGTATTTT
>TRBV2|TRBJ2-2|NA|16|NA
CASLSGQTANTGELFF
TGTGCCAGCCTTTCGGGCCAGACAGCGAACACCGGGGAGCTGTTTTTT
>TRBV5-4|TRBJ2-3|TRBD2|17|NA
CASSLGRASGRTDTQYF
TGTGCCAGCAGCTTGGGTCGGGCTAGCGGGAGGACAGATACGCAGTATTTT
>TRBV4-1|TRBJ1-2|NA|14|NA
CASSQGRANYGYTF
TGCGCCAGCAGCCAGGGCAGAGCTAACTATGGCTACACCTTC
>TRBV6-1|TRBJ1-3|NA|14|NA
CASSGQISGNTIYF
TGTGCCAGCAGTGGTCAAATCTCTGGAAACACCATATATTTT
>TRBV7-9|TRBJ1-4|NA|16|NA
CASSRGGGATNEKLFF
TGTGCCAGCAGCCGCGGAGGGGGGGCAACTAATGAAAAACTGTTTTTT
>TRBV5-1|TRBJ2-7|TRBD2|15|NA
CASSWGLAGGYEQYF
TGCGCCAGCAGCTGGGGACTAGCGGGAGGTTACGAGCAGTACTTC